These T cell receptor beta chains were read from a single sample in a study of blood T cell repertoires in COVID-19. Sequenced by immunoSEQ multiplex PCR; TCRdb stores in-frame clones only, minus some. This table holds 200,000 or so clones, roughly 89% found once. Sequenced material: PBMCs or T cells enriched from blood (not recorded which). The receptors come from a woman aged 40 to 55 with acute COVID-19. CDR3s include the opening cysteine and the closing phenylalanine or tryptophan. A D gene is named only where the DNA matches it firmly. A clone size is listed for some rows: how often the clone was seen (once, few, many), or a class if it is expanded.

.	TRBV19	TRBD1	TRBJ1-5	TGTGCCAGTAACAAGGACAGGGCTAGCAATCAGCCCCAGCATTTT	CASNKDRASNQPQHF
once	TRBV9	.	TRBJ2-5	TGTGCCAGCAGCCAGCGACCCTCCTTGTACCAAGAGACCCAGTACTTC	CASSQRPSLYQETQYF
.	TRBV27	TRBD1	TRBJ1-1	TGTGCCAGCAGAAACCCGGGACAGGGGTCACGCACTGAAGCTTTCTTT	CASRNPGQGSRTEAFF
.	TRBV7-2	.	TRBJ2-3	TGTGCCAGCAGCTTGTCAGCGTTGGTTCACACAGATACGCAGTATTTT	CASSLSALVHTDTQYF
.	TRBV10-3	.	TRBJ2-2	TGTGCCACCCGTCACACCGGGGAGCTGTTTTTT	CATRHTGELFF
.	TRBV20-1	.	TRBJ2-1	TGCAGTGCAACTCACAATGAGCAGTTCTTC	CSATHNEQFF
.	TRBV7-2	TRBD1	TRBJ1-1	TGTGCCAGCAGCCATTCCAGGGGGAGCCCGAACACTGAAGCTTTCTTT	CASSHSRGSPNTEAFF
.	TRBV7-9	TRBD1	TRBJ2-5	TGTGCCAGCAGCCTCCCGGACAGGGCCTGGGAAGAGACCCAGTACTTC	CASSLPDRAWEETQYF
.	TRBV7-9	TRBD2	TRBJ2-5	TGTGCCAGCAGCCCCTTTGGACGCGGGGGGGCCATCGAGACCCAGTACTTC	CASSPFGRGGAIETQYF
.	TRBV5-1	TRBD1	TRBJ2-1	TGCGCCAGCAGCCGGATTACAGGGGGCTCCTACAATGAGCAGTTCTTC	CASSRITGGSYNEQFF
.	TRBV4-1	TRBD1	TRBJ1-1	TGCGCCAGCAGCCACCTACCGGGACAGGGCAACACTGAAGCTTTCTTT	CASSHLPGQGNTEAFF
.	TRBV19	.	TRBJ1-1	TGTGCCAGTACGCCCGGGGACACTGAAGCTTTCTTT	CASTPGDTEAFF
.	TRBV28	.	TRBJ1-2	TGTGCCAGCATTGAAACGGGACTCCCTAGGCCTTATGGCTACACCTTC	CASIETGLPRPYGYTF
.	TRBV4-1	.	TRBJ1-1	TGCGCCAGCAGCCAAGATCCGGGACTCGAAGCTTTCTTT	CASSQDPGLEAFF
once	TRBV18	TRBD1	TRBJ2-5	TGTGCCAGCTCACTCCACAGGGGGCAAGAGACCCAGTACTTC	CASSLHRGQETQYF
once	TRBV30	TRBD1	TRBJ1-5	TGTGCCTGGAGTCCCCCGGGACAGGTAAAAGGGTATCAGCCCCAGCATTTT	CAWSPPGQVKGYQPQHF
.	TRBV18	TRBD2	TRBJ2-3	TGTGCCAGCTCACCACTAGCGGGACTCACAGATACGCAGTATTTT	CASSPLAGLTDTQYF
.	TRBV28	TRBD1	TRBJ2-7	TGTGCCAGCAGTTACCGGGACAGGGGAATTAGGACACTCTACGAGCAGTACTTC	CASSYRDRGIRTLYEQYF
.	TRBV4-2	.	TRBJ1-2	TGTGCCAGCAGCCTGGGGCGGGGGATAATCTATGGCTACACCTTC	CASSLGRGIIYGYTF
.	TRBV6-5	TRBD1	TRBJ1-1	TGTGCCAGCAGCAGGGGGCGTGAAGCTTTCTTT	CASSRGREAFF
.	TRBV6-1	.	TRBJ2-5	TGTGCCAGCAGTGAGGTGGGGGGGCTCACCCAGTACTTC	CASSEVGGLTQYF
.	TRBV2	TRBD2	TRBJ2-1	TGTGCCAGCAGTTCTAGCGGGCCTTACAATGAGCAGTTCTTC	CASSSSGPYNEQFF
.	TRBV5-1	TRBD2	TRBJ2-3	TGCGCCAGCAGCCTTAGCGGGCGGACAGATACGCAGTATTTT	CASSLSGRTDTQYF
.	TRBV27	TRBD1	TRBJ1-5	TGTGCCAGCAGACGACAGGGAGCCTATCAGCCCCAGCATTTT	CASRRQGAYQPQHF
.	TRBV4-2	.	TRBJ1-2	TGTGCCAGCAGCCAAGATAATAAGAGGGGACACCGCCCTAACTATGGCTACACCTTC	CASSQDNKRGHRPNYGYTF
.	TRBV9	TRBD2	TRBJ2-2	TGTGCCAGCAGCCCACCCGGACTAGCGGGAGGCGGCGGGGAGCTGTTTTTT	CASSPPGLAGGGGELFF
.	TRBV23-1	.	TRBJ2-7	TGCGCCAGCAGTCAATCCCCGGGATCAACCTACGAGCAGTACTTC	CASSQSPGSTYEQYF
.	TRBV6-5	.	TRBJ1-1	TGTGCCAGCAGTTACAAGGCCCGGAGCCTGAACACTGAAGCTTTCTTT	CASSYKARSLNTEAFF
.	TRBV6-5	.	TRBJ2-7	TGTGCCAGCAGGGGCACAGGGTCCCACGAGCAGTACTTC	CASRGTGSHEQYF
.	TRBV2	TRBD2	TRBJ2-1	TGTGCCAGCAGGTCTACTAGCGGGAGCTCCTACAATGAGCAGTTCTTC	CASRSTSGSSYNEQFF
.	TRBV7-9	.	TRBJ1-5	TGTGCCAGCAGCTTAGGAGAGCAGCCCCAGCATTTT	CASSLGEQPQHF
.	TRBV20-1	.	TRBJ1-4	TGCAGTGCTAGTGATACTCGGGGGGCGCCGGAAAAACTGTTTTTT	CSASDTRGAPEKLFF
.	TRBV12-5	.	TRBJ2-6	TGTGCTAGTGGTTCGGAACAGGGTGCTGGGGCCAACGTCCTGACTTTC	CASGSEQGAGANVLTF
.	TRBV18	.	TRBJ1-5	TGTGCCAGCTCACCCGAGGCAGGGAGCAATCAGCCCCAGCATTTT	CASSPEAGSNQPQHF
.	TRBV27	TRBD2	TRBJ2-2	TGTGCCAGCAGTTCCCGTCGGGGGGTGGGTAACACCGGGGAGCTGTTTTTT	CASSSRRGVGNTGELFF
.	TRBV10-2	TRBD2	TRBJ2-2	TGCGCCAGCAGTGACCCTTCGGGGGGTGGAACCGGGGAGCTGTTTTTT	CASSDPSGGGTGELFF
.	TRBV9	.	TRBJ1-6	TGTGCCAGCAGCGTAACCCAGGGTACGAATTCACCCCTCCACTTT	CASSVTQGTNSPLHF
.	TRBV30	TRBD1	TRBJ1-3	TGTGCCTGGAGCGGGCAACAGGGGATCTCTGGAAACACCATATATTTT	CAWSGQQGISGNTIYF
.	TRBV7-3	.	TRBJ2-7	TGTGCCAGCAGCCCAAGTGGAGCCTACGAGCAGTACTTC	CASSPSGAYEQYF
.	TRBV6-1	TRBD1	TRBJ1-5	TGTGCCAGCAGTGAAGGAGGGGCAGGGGGTGGTTTGTATAGCAATCAGCCCCAGCATTTT	CASSEGGAGGGLYSNQPQHF
.	TRBV27	.	TRBJ1-6	TGTGCCAGCAGTTTATCTACAGTGGGCAATTCACCCCTCCACTTT	CASSLSTVGNSPLHF
few	TRBV9	.	TRBJ1-1	TGTGCCAGCAGCGTAGTGTCTGGGGCTGGGACTGAAGCTTTCTTT	CASSVVSGAGTEAFF
.	TRBV19	.	TRBJ1-5	TGTGCCAGTAAGGCCGGAGGGGTTTGGGATAGCAATCAGCCCCAGCATTTT	CASKAGGVWDSNQPQHF
.	TRBV7-2	.	TRBJ2-5	TGTGCCAGCAGCTTATCCTACCAAGAGACCCAGTACTTC	CASSLSYQETQYF
.	TRBV6-5	TRBD2	TRBJ2-1	TGTGCCAGCAGGTTCGGGGGGAACAATGAGCAGTTCTTC	CASRFGGNNEQFF
.	TRBV7-8	.	TRBJ1-5	TGTGCCAGCAGCTTAAATAGGAGCAGCATTATGTATAGCAATCAGCCCCAGCATTTT	CASSLNRSSIMYSNQPQHF
.	TRBV6-5	.	TRBJ2-5	TGTGCCAGCAGTTCCCCAGGGCAAGAGACCCAGTACTTC	CASSSPGQETQYF
.	TRBV30	.	TRBJ2-5	TGTGCCTGGACGCCCCCGGACTCGCGGGAGACCCAGTACTTC	CAWTPPDSRETQYF
.	TRBV29-1	.	TRBJ2-7	TGCAGCGTCGCGGCCTCGACAGCGCTCTACGAGCAGTACTTC	CSVAASTALYEQYF
.	TRBV30	.	TRBJ2-2	TGTGCCTGGAGCAGGGCCCCCGGGGAGCTGTTTTTT	CAWSRAPGELFF
.	TRBV2	TRBD2	TRBJ2-1	TGTGCCAGCAGTGCCATAGCGGGGGGGCCGGATGAGCAGTTCTTC	CASSAIAGGPDEQFF
.	TRBV5-1	.	TRBJ2-5	TGCGCCAGCAGCCTCGGACGGGGAGAGACCCAGTACTTC	CASSLGRGETQYF
once	TRBV5-1	.	TRBJ1-3	TGCGCCAGCAGCCTCGCGGGGGGAGTCTCTGGAAACACCATATATTTT	CASSLAGGVSGNTIYF
.	TRBV3-1/TRBV3-2	.	TRBJ2-7	TGTGCCAGCAGCCAACAACAGGCCTCCTCCTACGAGCAGTACTTC	CASSQQQASSYEQYF
.	TRBV12-5	TRBD1	TRBJ2-2	TGTGCTAGTGGTTTTAACCTACGACCGGGACAGGGGGGTTCCGGGGAGCTGTTTTTT	CASGFNLRPGQGGSGELFF
.	TRBV5-7	.	TRBJ2-4	TGTGCCAGCAGCTTGGAGACTCTCTATCCTAACATTCAGTACTTC	CASSLETLYPNIQYF
.	TRBV29-1	.	TRBJ2-5	TGCAGCGTTTCGGGGACATCGGAGACCCAGTACTTC	CSVSGTSETQYF
.	TRBV5-1	.	TRBJ2-5	TGCGCCAGCAGCTTGCTCGGGTCCGGCGCAAAAGAGACCCAGTACTTC	CASSLLGSGAKETQYF
.	TRBV7-2	.	TRBJ2-7	TGTGCCAGCAGCGCCCAGCGGAACTACGAGCAGTACTTC	CASSAQRNYEQYF